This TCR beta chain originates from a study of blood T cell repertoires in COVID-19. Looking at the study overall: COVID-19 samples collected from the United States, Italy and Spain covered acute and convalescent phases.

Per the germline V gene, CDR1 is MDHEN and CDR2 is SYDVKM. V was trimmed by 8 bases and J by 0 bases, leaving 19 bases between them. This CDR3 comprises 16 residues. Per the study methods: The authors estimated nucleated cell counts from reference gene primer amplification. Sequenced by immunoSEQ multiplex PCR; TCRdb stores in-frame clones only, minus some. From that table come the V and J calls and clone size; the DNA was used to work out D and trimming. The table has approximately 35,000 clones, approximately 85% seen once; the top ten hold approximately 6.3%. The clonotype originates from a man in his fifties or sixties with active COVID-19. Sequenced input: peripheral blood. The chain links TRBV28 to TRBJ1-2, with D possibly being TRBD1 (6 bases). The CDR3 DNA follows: TGTGCCAGCTGCGTCAACACAGGGTGGGCTAACTATGGCTACACCTTC. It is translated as CASCVNTGWANYGYTF.